A single sample is the source of the 11 T cell receptor beta chains below, sequenced in a study of identical twins. One entry per CDR3 protein, called by TCRdb with MiXCR from the 5' RACE reads. The profile covers around 960,000 distinct CDR3 sequences, with approximately 13% appearing a single time and roughly 1.6% taken by the ten largest. The same sample was also studied in work on yellow fever vaccine responses in identical twins.

The sample comprised PBMCs. The receptors come from a woman between 18 and 30 years old in good health.

In this sample, this clonotype turned up a few times. The chain links TRBV7-9 to TRBJ2-1, with 12 bases lining up with TRBD2. The CDR3 runs 15 residues. CDR1 is SEHNR and CDR2 is FQNEAQ in the germline V gene (reference sequence). Germline trimming cut 5 bases from V and 12 bases from J; bases unmatched to any gene: 11. The CDR3 DNA follows: TGTGCCAGCAGCCGACTAGCGGGAGATTCGTGGGGGCAGTTCTTC. It encodes CASSRLAGDSWGQFF. The entire variable domain, with the rest obtained from reference TRBV7-9 and TRBJ2-1, is as follows: DTGVSQNPRHKITKRGQNVTFRCDPISEHNRLYWYRQTLGQGPEFLTYFQNEAQLEKSRLLSDRFSAERPKGSFSTLEIQRTEQGDSAMYLCASSRLAGDSWGQFFGPGTRLTVL.

This clonotype was detected ten times or more. The chain links TRBV28 to TRBJ2-2, with TRBD2 identical over 7 bases. The germline gives CDR1 MDHEN, CDR2 SYDVKM. J was trimmed by 4 bases and V by 4 bases; bases with no gene match: 9. The CDR3 covers 16 residues. Here the CDR3 reads CASSYNPSGSTGELFF. CDR3 nucleotides: TGTGCCAGCAGTTATAATCCTAGCGGCAGCACCGGGGAGCTGTTTTTT.

This clonotype was picked up a small number of times. The CDR3 region is CASSPLSGGSTDTQYF. The CDR3 DNA sequence: TGTGCCAGCTCACCCCTTAGCGGGGGCAGCACAGATACGCAGTATTTT. The chain has TRBV18 and TRBJ2-3, with TRBD2 matching over 9 bases. The CDR3 loop spans 16 amino acids. From germline, CDR1 is KGHSH and CDR2 LQKENI. V lost 3 bases and J lost 0; bases outside the gene matches: 4.

This clonotype came up many times. The chain recombines TRBV5-1 with TRBJ2-5; 8 bases match TRBD2. The ends lost 0 bases at V and 4 bases at J; junction bases unmatched: 11. From germline, CDR1 is SGHRS and CDR2 YFSETQ. The CDR3 covers 17 residues. In DNA form, the CDR3 reads TGCGCCAGCAGCTTGGTGGGACTAGTCGGGAATCGAGAGACCCAGTACTTC. This gives the protein CASSLVGLVGNRETQYF.

In this sample, this clonotype turned up many times. The chain combines TRBV10-3 with TRBJ2-1; no reliable D call. This CDR3 spans 15 amino acids. Germline loops: CDR1 ENHRY, CDR2 SYGVKD. V dropped 6 bases and J dropped 5 bases, with 17 bases sitting between them. For the CDR3, the DNA is TGTGCCATCAGCCAACCTCCCCTAGTAGACAATGAGCAGTTCTTC. This translates into CAISQPPLVDNEQFF.

The CDR3 region is CASSELAGIADTQYF. DNA of the CDR3: TGTGCCAGCAGTGAACTAGCGGGAATTGCAGATACGCAGTATTTT. The chain couples TRBV25-1 to TRBJ2-3, with 9 bases that match TRBD2. This CDR3 comprises 15 residues. V gave up 2 bases and J gave up 4 bases; unmatched junction bases: 4. Germline CDR1 MGHDK, CDR2 SYGVNS.

The V call is TRBV5-1, the J call TRBJ2-7; 8 bases align to TRBD2. With V trimmed by 4 bases and J by 2 bases, 14 bases remained unmatched. The CDR3 spans 17 residues. Germline V gene data show CDR1 as SGHRS and CDR2 as YFSETQ. In DNA, the CDR3 is TGCGCCAGCAGCCCCCCGGAGGGTAGGCGGGGGGCCTACGAGCAGTACGTC. The encoded protein is CASSPPEGRRGAYEQYV.

At least ten counts were recorded for this clonotype. CDR3 amino acids: CATSDSGHYEGKNIQYF. As DNA, the CDR3 is TGTGCCACCAGTGATTCGGGGCATTATGAGGGCAAAAACATTCAGTACTTC. V gene TRBV24-1 combines with J gene TRBJ2-4; D possibly uses TRBD1 or TRBD2 (5 bases each). Deletions cut 2 bases from V and 3 bases from J, with 16 bases between. This CDR3 has 17 residues. Per germline, CDR1 KGHDR and CDR2 SFDVKD.

This clonotype has at least ten counts. The genes are TRBV6-5 and TRBJ2-1; TRBD1 is a possible D gene (5 bases). The ends were cut back, 4 bases at V and 1 base at J, with 14 bases in the middle. This CDR3 spans 16 amino acids. The germline V gene has CDR1 MNHEY and CDR2 SVGAGI. The CDR3 nucleotides are TGTGCCAGCAGTTTCCCGACAGCCCAATCCTACAATGAGCAGTTCTTC. Translation: CASSFPTAQSYNEQFF.

This clonotype showed up many times. The chain couples TRBV12-3 or TRBV12-4 to TRBJ2-4; no clear D. The CDR3 runs to 16 residues. Trimming removed 6 bases at V and 2 bases at J, with 17 bases between. The CDR3 sequence: CASSPRNTFSKNIQYF. CDR3 sequence (DNA): TGTGCCAGCAGCCCGCGGAATACCTTTTCCAAAAACATTCAGTACTTC.

This chain uses TRBV12-3 or TRBV12-4 with TRBJ2-7, with no clear D. CDR3 size: 16 residues. Trimming removed 3 bases at V and 0 bases at J, with 15 bases between. This CDR3 reads CASSFGEWDSSYEQYF. The CDR3 DNA reads as TGTGCCAGCAGTTTTGGGGAATGGGATAGCTCCTACGAGCAGTACTTC.